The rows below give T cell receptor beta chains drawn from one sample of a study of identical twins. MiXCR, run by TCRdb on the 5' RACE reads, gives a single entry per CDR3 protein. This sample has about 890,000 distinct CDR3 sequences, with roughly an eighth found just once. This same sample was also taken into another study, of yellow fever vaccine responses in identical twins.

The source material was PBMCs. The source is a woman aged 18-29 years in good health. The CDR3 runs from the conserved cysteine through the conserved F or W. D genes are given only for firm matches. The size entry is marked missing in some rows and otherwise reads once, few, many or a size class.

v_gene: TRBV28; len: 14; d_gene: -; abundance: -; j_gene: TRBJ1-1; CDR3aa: CASSLIHINTEAFF; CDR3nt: TGTGCCAGCAGTTTAATCCACATCAACACTGAAGCTTTCTTT
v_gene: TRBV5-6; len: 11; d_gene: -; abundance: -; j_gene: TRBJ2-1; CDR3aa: CASSLGGWKFF; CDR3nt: TGTGCCAGCAGCCTGGGCGGGTGGAAGTTCTTC
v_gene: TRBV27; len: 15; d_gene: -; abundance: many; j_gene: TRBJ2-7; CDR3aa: CASRGYGQSSYEQYF; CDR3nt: TGTGCCAGCAGAGGTTATGGGCAAAGCTCCTACGAGCAGTACTTC
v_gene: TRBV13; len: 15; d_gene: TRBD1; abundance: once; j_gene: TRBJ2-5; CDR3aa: CASSLEGAAQETQYF; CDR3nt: TGTGCCAGCAGCTTAGAGGGGGCAGCCCAAGAGACCCAGTACTTC
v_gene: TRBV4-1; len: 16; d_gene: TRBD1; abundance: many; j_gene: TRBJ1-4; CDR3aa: CASSVQGAPGNEKLFF; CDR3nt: TGCGCCAGCAGCGTCCAGGGGGCGCCTGGTAATGAAAAACTGTTTTTT
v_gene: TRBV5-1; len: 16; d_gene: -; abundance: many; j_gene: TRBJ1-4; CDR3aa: CASSLGPGTSNEKLFF; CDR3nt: TGCGCCAGCAGCTTGGGCCCGGGCACCTCTAATGAAAAACTGTTTTTT
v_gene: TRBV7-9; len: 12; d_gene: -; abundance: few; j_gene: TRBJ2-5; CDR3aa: CASSLADLTQYF; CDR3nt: TGTGCCAGCAGCTTAGCGGACTTGACCCAGTACTTC
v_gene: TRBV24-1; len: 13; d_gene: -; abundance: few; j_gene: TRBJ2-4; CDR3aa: CATSDLWGDIQYF; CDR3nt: TGTGCCACCAGTGATTTATGGGGCGACATTCAGTACTTC
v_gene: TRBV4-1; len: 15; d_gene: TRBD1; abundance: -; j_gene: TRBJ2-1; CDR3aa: CASSQDGTEYNEQFF; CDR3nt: TGCGCCAGCAGCCAAGATGGGACAGAATACAATGAGCAGTTCTTC
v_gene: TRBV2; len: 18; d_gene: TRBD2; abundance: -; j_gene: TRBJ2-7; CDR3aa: CASSESILASGTPGEQYF; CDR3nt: TGTGCCAGCAGTGAATCAATTTTGGCTAGCGGGACCCCGGGCGAGCAGTACTTC
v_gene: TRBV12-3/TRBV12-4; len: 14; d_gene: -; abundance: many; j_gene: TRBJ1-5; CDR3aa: CASSSRGADQPQHF; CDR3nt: TGTGCCAGCAGTTCGAGGGGTGCGGACCAGCCCCAGCATTTT